This entry describes one T cell receptor (beta chain). This sample was taken from a study of blood T cell repertoires in COVID-19. Study-level information: Acute-phase and convalescent COVID-19 samples originated in the United States, Italy and Spain.

The CDR3 contains 14 residues. Per the germline V gene, CDR1 is SQVTM and CDR2 is ANQGSEA. With 6 bases removed from V and 0 bases from J, the gap between germline ends came to 11 bases. In the authors' workflow: Cell counts per sample came from amplifying reference gene primers. Data came from immunoSEQ multiplex PCR; TCRdb stores just in-frame clones and leaves some out. V and J calls and clone size are copied from that table; D and trimming were computed from the DNA. This sample has 15,000 to 17,000 clones, with approximately 85% found just once. The rearrangement uses TRBV29-1 and TRBJ1-4, with no clear D. This receptor was taken from a man aged 70-80 years in a cohort sampled during active COVID-19. The source material was peripheral blood. CDR3 in amino acids: CSVADGATNEKLFF. DNA of the CDR3: TGCAGCGTAGCGGACGGCGCAACTAATGAAAAACTGTTTTTT.